Below are 17 T cell receptor beta chains sequenced from a single sample in a study of T cells in localized non-small cell lung cancer. Assay: immunoSEQ multiplex PCR; the TCRdb copy retains only in-frame clones and omits some. The repertoire has roughly 20,000 clones, roughly 80% of them found once; the top ten carry about 2.6%. The material was peripheral blood, obtained before any cancer treatment. The receptors shown here come from a man aged 40 to 70 with stage I lung adenocarcinoma.

The J gene is TRBJ1-6, the V gene TRBV5-1, with D tentatively TRBD1 (5 bases). Germline V lookup: CDR1 SGHRS, CDR2 YFSETQ. The CDR3 contains 15 residues. The V and J ends lost 4 bases and 9 bases respectively, with 17 bases between them. The CDR3 region is CASSVRDSEGSPLHF. In nucleotides, the CDR3 is TGCGCCAGCAGCGTCCGGGACTCCGAGGGTTCACCCCTCCACTTT.

The V and J genes are TRBV28 and TRBJ1-2; D gene unclear. The CDR3 has 13 amino acids. Germline V gene sequence: CDR1 MDHEN, CDR2 SYDVKM. The germline V and J ends were trimmed by 4 bases and 8 bases, with 14 bases remaining between them. This CDR3 is CASSSINSGGYTF. The DNA of the CDR3 is TGTGCCAGCAGTTCCATAAACAGTGGCGGCTACACCTTC.

This chain connects TRBV15 to TRBJ2-7; no clear D gene. The CDR3 spans 14 residues. CDR1 and CDR2 from the germline V gene are LNHNV and YYDKDF (reference sequence). Trimming pared 2 bases from V and 1 base from J, leaving 9 bases between. DNA for the CDR3: TGTGCCACCAGCAGACGCGACGGGTCCTACGAGCAGTACTTC. Its protein is CATSRRDGSYEQYF. The whole variable domain, filled in from reference TRBV15 and TRBJ2-7, reads DAMVIQNPRYQVTQFGKPVTLSCSQTLNHNVMYWYQQKSSQAPKLLFHYYDKDFNNEADTPDNFQSRRPNTSFCFLDIRSPGLGDTAMYLCATSRRDGSYEQYFGPGTRLTVT.

This clone appeared a single time. The chain is built from TRBV28 and TRBJ2-7; TRBD1 aligns across 7 bases. With V trimmed by 4 bases and J by 6 bases, 3 bases remained unmatched. This CDR3 region has 12 residues. Per the germline V gene, CDR1 is MDHEN and CDR2 is SYDVKM. In DNA, the CDR3 is TGTGCCAGCAGTTCGGGACAGATCGAGCAGTACTTC. Its translation: CASSSGQIEQYF.

The rearrangement links TRBV7-9 to TRBJ1-3; 9 bases are a match to TRBD1. V was clipped by 0 bases and J by 5 bases; unmatched bases: 11. The V gene's germline CDR1 is SEHNR and CDR2 FQNEAQ (reference sequence). The CDR3 runs 18 residues. The CDR3: CASSLAEDRGNTRNTIYF. In DNA, the CDR3 is TGTGCCAGCAGCTTAGCAGAGGACAGGGGAAACACTCGAAACACCATATATTTT.

The genes are TRBV27 and TRBJ1-6; D is ambiguous. The CDR3 contains 13 residues. V dropped 7 bases and J dropped 7 bases, with 11 bases sitting between them. The germline gives CDR1 MNHEY, CDR2 SMNVEV (reference sequence). For the CDR3, the DNA is TGTGCCAGCAAAAGGGTCGACAATTCACCCCTCCACTTT. Protein: CASKRVDNSPLHF.

This clone was seen once. The V and J genes are TRBV10-1 and TRBJ2-6, with TRBD1 identical over 7 bases. This CDR3 contains 19 residues. The germline gives CDR1 WNHNN, CDR2 SYGVQD (reference sequence). The ends lost 9 bases at V and 0 bases at J; junction bases unmatched: 17. CDR3 amino acids: CARRERQGGTLSGANVLTF. The DNA for the CDR3 is TGCGCCAGGAGGGAACGACAGGGCGGTACTCTCTCTGGGGCCAACGTCCTGACTTTC.

Comment on this clone: Germline is not matched at one junction end, which may reflect a read error. The same CDR3 also results from other DNA sequences found in this sample. V is TRBV5-6 and J is TRBJ2-3; the match to TRBD2 covers 8 bases. This CDR3 is 18 amino acids long. Germline CDR1 and CDR2: SGHDT and YYEEEE. The CDR3 region is CASSSRGEAGDFGDTQYF. Here the CDR3 DNA reads TGCGCCAGCAGCTCGAGAGGGGAAGCGGGGGACTTCGGGGATACGCAGTATTTT.

The chain joins TRBV7-2 to TRBJ2-1; 13 bases align to TRBD2. The junction had 4 bases not matched to a gene; V was cut back by 3 bases and J by 2 bases. Germline CDR1 and CDR2: SGHTA and FQGNSA. This CDR3 spans 17 amino acids. The CDR3 coding sequence is TGTGCCAGCAGCTTTGGACTAGCGGGAGAGGCCTACAATGAGCAGTTCTTC. This sequence encodes CASSFGLAGEAYNEQFF.

The table lists this clone with a count of one. The rearrangement uses TRBV15 and TRBJ2-1, with TRBD2 matching over 8 bases. In germline, CDR1 is LNHNV, CDR2 YYDKDF (reference sequence). The CDR3 spans 13 residues. The V and J ends lost 0 bases and 16 bases, in that order; junction bases with no gene match: 8. The CDR3 DNA reads TGTGCCACCAGCAGAGATCTGGGCGCGGGGGGATTCTTC. Translated: CATSRDLGAGGFF.

Remarks on this clone: A single base separates this from a much larger clone, so it may be a read error. The same CDR3 also results from other DNA sequences found in this sample. V is TRBV11-2 and J is TRBJ1-6, with 8 bases identical to TRBD1. Germline values: CDR1 SGHAT, CDR2 FQNNGV. V lost 6 bases, J lost 6 bases, and 7 bases stayed unmatched. The CDR3 consists of 15 residues. For the CDR3, the DNA is TGTGCCAGCAGTTCTCAGGGGGCCAGTAATTCACCCCTCCACTTT. Translating it yields CASSSQGASNSPLHF. Full variable domain (outside the CDR3, taken from reference TRBV11-2 and TRBJ1-6): EAGVAQSPRYKIIEKRQSVAFWCNPISGHATLYWYQQILGQGPKLLIQFQNNGVVDDSQLPKDRFSAERLKGVDSTLKIQPAKLEDSAVYLCASSSQGASNSPLHFGNGTRLTVT.

The chain carries TRBV7-9 and TRBJ1-6; a possible D gene is TRBD1 (6 bases). The CDR3 is 14 amino acids. V was clipped by 5 bases and J by 6 bases, with 11 bases between them. Germline lookup yields CDR1 SEHNR and CDR2 FQNEAQ (reference sequence). The CDR3 spells CASSTQGGNSPLHF. CDR3 in DNA: TGTGCCAGCAGCACACAGGGAGGTAATTCACCCCTCCACTTT.

This chain joins TRBV7-9 and TRBJ1-5, with D unclear. This CDR3 region has 15 residues. V lost 1 base to trimming and J lost 4 bases, with 11 bases between them. CDR1 SEHNR and CDR2 FQNEAQ come from the germline V gene (reference sequence). CDR3 nucleotide sequence: TGTGCCAGCAGCTTAGAGGCCTCGGGAAATCAGCCCCAGCATTTT. This translates into CASSLEASGNQPQHF.

The chain uses TRBV5-6 and TRBJ2-7; D might be TRBD1 (6 bases). V lost 2 bases to trimming and J lost 6 bases, with 12 bases between them. The germline V gene has CDR1 SGHDT and CDR2 YYEEEE. The CDR3 is made up of 13 amino acids. The CDR3 sequence is CASSFNRAGEQYF. CDR3 DNA sequence: TGTGCCAGCAGCTTTAACAGGGCCGGCGAGCAGTACTTC.

V is TRBV5-4 and J is TRBJ2-1; D perhaps matches TRBD2 (6 bases). Germline lookup yields CDR1 SGHNT and CDR2 YYREEE (reference sequence). V was trimmed by 0 bases and J by 1 base, leaving 11 bases between them. This CDR3 is 16 amino acids long. For the CDR3, the DNA is TGTGCCAGCAGCTTGGGCGGGGCAGGGTCCTACAATGAGCAGTTCTTC. Residues: CASSLGGAGSYNEQFF.

The V gene is TRBV11-2, the J gene TRBJ2-5; D remains unclear. The V end lost 1 base, the J end lost 7 bases, and 13 bases lay between the germline ends. The CDR3 is 14 residues long. CDR1 is SGHAT and CDR2 is FQNNGV in the germline V gene. The CDR3 sequence: CASSLAGQTGTQYF. In DNA, the CDR3 is TGTGCCAGCAGCTTAGCGGGCCAAACGGGGACCCAGTACTTC.

The CDR3: CATSRERYSTGELFF. CDR3 DNA: TGTGCCACCAGCAGAGAGCGGTACAGCACCGGGGAGCTGTTTTTT. This chain connects TRBV15 to TRBJ2-2; no reliable D call. The CDR3 loop spans 15 amino acids. Trimming stripped 0 bases from V and 4 bases from J, with 9 bases between. Per germline, CDR1 LNHNV and CDR2 YYDKDF (reference sequence).